These 7 T cell receptor beta chains were all obtained from the same sample, sequenced in a study of regulatory T cells in long-lasting Graves disease (dated by TCRdb to the early 2020s). The protocol used for the library was multiplex PCR. The instrument was an Illumina HiSeq 4000. CDR3 regions were amplified by Arm-PCR with iRepertoire HTBI primers to construct TCR beta libraries. TCRdb handled the public reads itself, with Q25 trimming in fastp and clone calling in MiXCR, and kept productive beta chains. Entries are consolidated by CDR3 protein sequence, retaining the most common genes and DNA. A total of about 400,000 distinct CDR3 sequences appear in this sample, under 25% of them only once. The top ten constitute roughly 20% of the sample. The time point label here, explained by the study, means: persistent/refractory GD, antithyroid drugs over 5 years with positive TRAb. For both TCR sequencing and RNA sequencing, RNA was extracted from PBMCs using TRIzol.

The sequenced sample was peripheral blood mononuclear cells (PBMCs), obtained when the disease was refractory, from a patient treated with antithyroid drugs. The receptor source for this set is a female donor with Graves disease.

This clonotype was picked up many times. The chain employs TRBV30 and TRBJ1-6; possible D gene TRBD1, 5 bases. The length of the CDR3 is 14 residues. Deletions cut 1 base from V and 8 bases from J, with 12 bases between. Looked up from germline, CDR1 is GTSNPN and CDR2 is SVGIG (reference sequence). The CDR3, as DNA: TGTGCCTGGAGTGCCGGACACGGTGATTCACCCCTCCACTTT. This encodes CAWSAGHGDSPLHF.

This clonotype was seen only once. The rearrangement uses TRBV28 and TRBJ2-7, with D tentatively TRBD1 (6 bases). The CDR3 consists of 12 residues. Germline V gene lookup returns CDR1 MDHEN and CDR2 SYDVKM. Trimming took 2 bases from V and 7 from J, leaving 9 bases between them. The CDR3 here is CASSLATGEQYF. CDR3 DNA sequence: TGTGCCAGCAGTTTAGCCACAGGGGAGCAGTACTTC.

The chain has TRBV20-1 and TRBJ2-1; 10 bases map to TRBD2. The CDR3 is 15 amino acids. J lost 10 bases, V lost 3 bases, and 12 bases had no gene match. Germline lookup yields CDR1 DFQATT and CDR2 SNEGSKA (reference sequence). CDR3 bases: TGCAGTGCTAGCCCCATGAGCGGGAGGGGGGGAGAGCAGTTCTTC. Protein: CSASPMSGRGGEQFF.

The chain employs TRBV29-1 and TRBJ1-1; D not resolved. V was cut by 1 base and J by 4 bases, with 13 bases left in between. This CDR3 is built from 14 residues. Germline CDR1 is SQVTM and CDR2 is ANQGSEA. In nucleotides, the CDR3 is TGCAGCGTTGAAGTCTCCGGTGGAGGCACTGAAGCTTTCTTT. Translating gives CSVEVSGGGTEAFF. Full variable domain (remainder filled in from reference TRBV29-1 and TRBJ1-1): SAVISQKPSRDICQRGTSLTIQCQVDSQVTMMFWYRQQPGQSLTLIATANQGSEATYESGFVIDKFPISRPNLTFSTLTVSNMSPEDSSIYLCSVEVSGGGTEAFFGQGTRLTVV.

The chain joins TRBV29-1 to TRBJ1-2, with unresolved D. This CDR3 region has 11 residues. Germline CDR1 and CDR2: SQVTM and ANQGSEA. Trimming left V 7 bases short and J 4 bases short, with 10 bases between. The chain's CDR3 is CSADLRYGYTF. In DNA form, the CDR3 reads TGCAGCGCGGACCTACGCTATGGCTACACCTTC.

This chain uses TRBV7-2 with TRBJ2-3, with a weak D call TRBD2 (5 bases). Trimming left V 3 bases short and J 4 bases short, with 8 bases between. The germline V gene has CDR1 SGHTA and CDR2 FQGNSA. The CDR3 is 13 residues long. CDR3 nucleotide sequence: TGTGCCAGCAGCTTCGTTAGCGCAGATACGCAGTATTTT. Amino acid sequence: CASSFVSADTQYF.

There are a few counts of this clonotype. The junction departs from germline at one end; a sequencing error may be responsible. V is TRBV5-1 and J is TRBJ2-5; TRBD2 matches 10 bases. CDR3 length: 19 amino acids. Germline CDR1 SGHRS, CDR2 YFSETQ. CDR3 DNA: TGTGCCAGCTCACCAAGGACTAGCGGCGGCACGGCCTCCCAAGAGACCCAGTACTTC. This encodes CASSPRTSGGTASQETQYF.